This TCR beta chain emerged from a study of CXCR4 blockade with PD-1 therapy in pancreatic cancer. The archived tumor blocks came from patients without neoadjuvant therapy before resection. The method was immunoSEQ multiplex PCR; TCRdb's version includes in-frame clones alone and lacks a portion of them. The sample lists about 1,700 clones, approximately 39% occurring once. Trimming stripped 3 bases from V and 6 bases from J, with 7 bases between. Germline V gene lookup returns CDR1 LNHDA and CDR2 SQIVND (reference sequence). The CDR3 spans 12 residues. The V and J genes are TRBV19 and TRBJ2-3, with D possibly TRBD2 on 5 matching bases. What was sequenced was tumor tissue. The TCR originated in a human donor with pancreatic ductal adenocarcinoma. CDR3 sequence (DNA): TGTGCCAGTAGTATTCGGGATGATACGCAGTATTTT. Translated: CASSIRDDTQYF.